The entry below gives a single T cell receptor beta chain sequence along with its context. The data stem from a study of T cell changes during pregnancy in multiple sclerosis. Germline CDR1 reads MGHRA; CDR2 reads YSYEKL. The V and J ends lost 4 bases and 6 bases, in that order; junction bases with no gene match: 7. The CDR3 runs to 14 residues. Sequencing was performed with immunoSEQ multiplex PCR; in TCRdb, only in-frame clones are kept and a portion is missing. The sample consists of approximately 60,000 clones, 85% to 95% of them appearing once. Sequencing used CD8+ T cells from peripheral blood mononuclear cells, obtained in the third trimester of pregnancy. This chain connects TRBV4-1 to TRBJ2-3; the match to TRBD2 covers 7 bases. The sequence was obtained from a female donor with multiple sclerosis, enrolled in a pregnancy study. The CDR3 region is CASSPRQLADTQYF. In DNA, the CDR3 is TGCGCCAGCAGCCCGCGCCAACTAGCGGATACGCAGTATTTT.